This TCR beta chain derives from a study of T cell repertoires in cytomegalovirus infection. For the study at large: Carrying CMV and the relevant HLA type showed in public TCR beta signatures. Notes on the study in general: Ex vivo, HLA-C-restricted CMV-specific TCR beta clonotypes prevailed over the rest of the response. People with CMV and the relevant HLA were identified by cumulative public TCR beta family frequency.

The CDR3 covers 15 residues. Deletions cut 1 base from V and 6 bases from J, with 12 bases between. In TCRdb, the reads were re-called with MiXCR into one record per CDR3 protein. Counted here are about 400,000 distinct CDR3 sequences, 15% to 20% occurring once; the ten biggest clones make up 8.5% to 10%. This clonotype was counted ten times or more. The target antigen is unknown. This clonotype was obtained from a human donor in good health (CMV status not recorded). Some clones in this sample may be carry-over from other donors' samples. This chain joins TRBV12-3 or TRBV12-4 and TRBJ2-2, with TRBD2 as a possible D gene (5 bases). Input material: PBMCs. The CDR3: CASSLGGRVAGELFF. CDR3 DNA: TGTGCCAGCAGTTTAGGAGGGAGAGTGGCCGGGGAGCTGTTTTTT.